This T cell receptor beta chain comes out of a study of cytomegalovirus exposure and HLA in healthy donors. Both 60 Vbeta primers and 13 Jbeta primers went into the PCR. Sequenced by immunoSEQ multiplex PCR; TCRdb stores in-frame clones only, minus some. The top ten clones hold around 3.9% of a sample with 200,000 or so clones, about 72% of them seen once. Notes on this clone: The antigen remains undetermined.

The CDR3 length is 13 residues. Germline CDR1 SNHLY, CDR2 FYNNEI. V lost 6 bases and J lost 2, with 8 bases in between. Though probably carrying unrecorded immune exposures, donors were nominally healthy at sampling. Study-wide findings and caveats: The only immune exposure information that was available was CMV serostatus. A later analysis linked a missense variant in DCLRE1C to the trimming of TCR beta V and J genes. Analyzed later, association rates of TCRs varied across HLA loci, with DRB1 most and HLA-C fewest.

The sequencing input was PBMCs. This receptor was taken from a male donor in good health and CMV-seronegative. The chain joins TRBV2 to TRBJ2-4; weak D call: TRBD1 (6 bases). The CDR3 DNA reads as TGTGCCAGCAGGGACAGCTCCAAAAACATTCAGTACTTC. As protein: CASRDSSKNIQYF. The full variable domain, rest sourced from reference TRBV2 and TRBJ2-4, is EPEVTQTPSHQVTQMGQEVILRCVPISNHLYFYWYRQILGQKVEFLVSFYNNEISEKSEIFDDQFSVERPDGSNFTLKIRSTKLEDSAMYFCASRDSSKNIQYFGAGTRLSVL.